Listed below are T cell receptor beta chains from one sample, sequenced in a study of T-cell memory formation after mild COVID-19. TCRdb re-called the 5' RACE reads through MiXCR, storing one row per CDR3 protein. This sample has some 320,000 distinct CDR3 sequences; approximately 15% occur once, and the top ten carry approximately 20%. Specimen: PBMCs or a T cell subset sorted from them (not recorded which). Source of these receptors: a young man who had mild COVID-19 (a few samples of this study predate the infection). Cell type and time point are not known. Both conserved end residues are trimmed from each CDR3. Fields, in order: V gene, clone size, J gene, CDR3 protein. Size values are once, few and many counts, or a class for expanded clones, and some rows have none.

>TRBV24-1|few|TRBJ2-5
ATSEGEGETQY
>TRBV7-9|.|TRBJ1-2
ASSRDLYGYT
>TRBV10-3|few|TRBJ1-5
AISESGTDQPQH
>TRBV4-3|.|TRBJ2-1
ASSQKDRMDNNEQF
>TRBV29-1|.|TRBJ1-1
SVSGDFGSNTEAF
>TRBV6-5|.|TRBJ1-1
ATLRRGNTEAF
>TRBV12-3/TRBV12-4|.|TRBJ1-1
ASSLFPPDREAF
>TRBV5-1|.|TRBJ2-1
ASSALWGDRNEQF
>TRBV7-3|few|TRBJ2-3
ASSLRRDSSTDTQY
>TRBV28|many|TRBJ2-1
ASRRMSGGRSYNEQF
>TRBV3-1|few|TRBJ2-5
ASSQIAGDLQETQY
>TRBV4-3|few|TRBJ2-2
ASSQVGLFDTGELF
>TRBV5-1|few|TRBJ2-7
ASSAPPQGEQY
>TRBV6-5|.|TRBJ2-2
ASSPRDWNTGELF
>TRBV28|.|TRBJ1-5
ASSRTGVNQPQH
>TRBV4-1|many|TRBJ2-7
ASSQVTGGGSYEQY
>TRBV7-8|.|TRBJ2-7
ASSLILGRGYEQY
>TRBV10-1|.|TRBJ2-2
ASSELRGTGELF
>TRBV5-1|few|TRBJ2-2
ASSIPSGVPGELF
>TRBV7-9|few|TRBJ1-1
ASSYPQGVSTEAF
>TRBV29-1|few|TRBJ2-7
SVTTVFSYEQY
>TRBV7-9|.|TRBJ1-1
ASSSQAEAF
>TRBV6-2/TRBV6-3|.|TRBJ2-3
ASRPWDRGTDTQY
>TRBV6-5|.|TRBJ2-7
ASSYHRGVSYEQY
>TRBV15|.|TRBJ2-3
ATSSLKGGLGTDTQY
>TRBV2|.|TRBJ1-3
ASSEVFSGNTIY
>TRBV28|.|TRBJ1-1
ASSLRQGIVAEAF
>TRBV4-2|.|TRBJ2-5
ASSQNHQETQY
>TRBV30|few|TRBJ1-1
AWGTVGTEAF
>TRBV6-5|.|TRBJ1-2
ASSRGQVAGYT
>TRBV29-1|few|TRBJ2-3
SVRRFAGGSLDTQY
>TRBV12-3/TRBV12-4|.|TRBJ1-2
ASNIRGANYGYT
>TRBV27|.|TRBJ1-1
ASSFLQEEGVNTEAF
>TRBV7-6|.|TRBJ1-6
ASSLNRDRGNSPLH
>TRBV12-3/TRBV12-4|.|TRBJ1-6
ASSLAGTPSNSPLH
>TRBV5-1|.|TRBJ2-3
ASSFLGPTDTQY
>TRBV5-1|few|TRBJ1-3
ASSLDGVGNTIY